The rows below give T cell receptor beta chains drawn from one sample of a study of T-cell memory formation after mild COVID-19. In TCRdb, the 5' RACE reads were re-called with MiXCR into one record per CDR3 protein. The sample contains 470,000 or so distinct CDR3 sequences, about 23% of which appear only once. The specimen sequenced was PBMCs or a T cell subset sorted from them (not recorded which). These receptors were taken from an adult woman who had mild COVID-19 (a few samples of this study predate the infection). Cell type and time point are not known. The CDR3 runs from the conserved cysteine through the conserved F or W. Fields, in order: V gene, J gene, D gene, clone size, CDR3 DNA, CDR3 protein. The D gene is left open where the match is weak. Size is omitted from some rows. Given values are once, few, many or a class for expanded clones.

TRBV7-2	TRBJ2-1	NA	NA	TGTGCCAGCAGCTTACATCCTCGGCAGTTCTTC	CASSLHPRQFF
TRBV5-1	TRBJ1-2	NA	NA	TGCGCCAGCAGTACCGACAGCACAGACTATGGCTACACCTTC	CASSTDSTDYGYTF
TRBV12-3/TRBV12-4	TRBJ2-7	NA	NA	TGTGCCAGCAGTTGGCAAGGTGGGGCCTACGAGCAGTACTTC	CASSWQGGAYEQYF
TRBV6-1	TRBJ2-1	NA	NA	TGTGCCAGCAGTGAAATTGGGGGCACAGAGCAGTTCTTC	CASSEIGGTEQFF
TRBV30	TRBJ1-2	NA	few	TGTGCCTGGAGTGTTGCCGTTAACTATGGCTACACCTTC	CAWSVAVNYGYTF
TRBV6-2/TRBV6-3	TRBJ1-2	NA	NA	TGTGCCAGCAGTTACGATGGGCGATATGGCTACACCTTC	CASSYDGRYGYTF
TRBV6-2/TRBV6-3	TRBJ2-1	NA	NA	TGTGCCAGCAGTAACGAGCTCAGGAGCTCCTACAATGAGCAGTTCTTC	CASSNELRSSYNEQFF
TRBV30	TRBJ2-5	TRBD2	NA	TGTGCCTGGAGTGTTTCTAGCGGGAGATTGGAGACCCAGTACTTC	CAWSVSSGRLETQYF
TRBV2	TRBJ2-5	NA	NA	TGTGCCAGCAGTGAGGATAGCGGATCCAGCCAAGAGACCCAGTACTTC	CASSEDSGSSQETQYF
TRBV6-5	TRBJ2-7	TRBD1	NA	TGTGCCAGCAGCCAACACGGGACAGGGACGTACGAGCAGTACTTC	CASSQHGTGTYEQYF
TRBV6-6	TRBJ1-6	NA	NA	TGTGCCAGCAGTTACACACAGGGCGCGGCTTCACCCCTCCACTTT	CASSYTQGAASPLHF
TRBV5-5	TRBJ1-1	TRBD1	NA	TGTGCCAGCAGCTGGAGACAGGGGGGGACTGAAGCTTTCTTT	CASSWRQGGTEAFF
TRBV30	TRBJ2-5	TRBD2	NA	TGTGCCTGGAGGGTAGCGGGAGGGGAGACCCAGTACTTC	CAWRVAGGETQYF
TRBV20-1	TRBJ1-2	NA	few	TGCAGTGCTAGGCCAACGGGGATCTATGGCTACACCTTC	CSARPTGIYGYTF
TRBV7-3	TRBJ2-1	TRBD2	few	TGTGCCAGCAGCTTAGAGGCTAGCGGGGGCTACAATGAGCAGTTCTTC	CASSLEASGGYNEQFF
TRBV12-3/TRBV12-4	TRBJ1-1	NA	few	TGTGCCAGCAGTTCAAGGGAGGGGGCTGAAGCTTTCTTT	CASSSREGAEAFF
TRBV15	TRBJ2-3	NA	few	TGTGCCACCAGCAGAGTGGGAAGCGGGAGCACAGATACGCAGTATTTT	CATSRVGSGSTDTQYF
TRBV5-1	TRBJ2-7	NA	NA	TGCGCCAGCAGCCCGGGGGCGGCAGGGGCATACGAGCAGTACTTC	CASSPGAAGAYEQYF
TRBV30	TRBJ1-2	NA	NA	TGTGCCTGGGACTCAGGACTTAACTATGGCTACACCTTC	CAWDSGLNYGYTF
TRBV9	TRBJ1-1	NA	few	TGTGCCAGCAGCGTAGACGTAGGGAACACTGAAGCTTTCTTT	CASSVDVGNTEAFF
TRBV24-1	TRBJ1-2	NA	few	TGTGCCACCTCTACAGGGAACTATGGCTACACCTTC	CATSTGNYGYTF
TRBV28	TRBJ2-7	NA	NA	TGTGCCAGCAGTTCGATGAAAGTCCCGAGCTACGAGCAGTACTTC	CASSSMKVPSYEQYF
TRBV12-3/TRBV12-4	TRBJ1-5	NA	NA	TGTGCCAGCAGTTTAGAGAGGGGGAGCAATCAGCCCCAGCATTTT	CASSLERGSNQPQHF
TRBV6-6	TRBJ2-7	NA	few	TGTGCCAGCAGTACGGCCTCAGGTCCCAGCTCCTACGAGCAGTACTTC	CASSTASGPSSYEQYF
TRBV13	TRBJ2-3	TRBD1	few	TGTGCCAGCAGCTCCCGGACAGGTGACCACACAGATACGCAGTATTTT	CASSSRTGDHTDTQYF
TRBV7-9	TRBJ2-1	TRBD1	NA	TGTGCCAGCAGCTTAGTGACACAGGGGGCTGGAAATGAGCAGTTCTTC	CASSLVTQGAGNEQFF
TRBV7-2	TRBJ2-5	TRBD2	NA	TGTGCCAGCAGCATTACTAGCGGGCGGGCGGAGACCCAGTACTTC	CASSITSGRAETQYF
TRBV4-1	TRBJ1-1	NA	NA	TGCGCCAGCAGCCGTGTGGCGGTCGCGAACACTGAAGCTTTCTTT	CASSRVAVANTEAFF